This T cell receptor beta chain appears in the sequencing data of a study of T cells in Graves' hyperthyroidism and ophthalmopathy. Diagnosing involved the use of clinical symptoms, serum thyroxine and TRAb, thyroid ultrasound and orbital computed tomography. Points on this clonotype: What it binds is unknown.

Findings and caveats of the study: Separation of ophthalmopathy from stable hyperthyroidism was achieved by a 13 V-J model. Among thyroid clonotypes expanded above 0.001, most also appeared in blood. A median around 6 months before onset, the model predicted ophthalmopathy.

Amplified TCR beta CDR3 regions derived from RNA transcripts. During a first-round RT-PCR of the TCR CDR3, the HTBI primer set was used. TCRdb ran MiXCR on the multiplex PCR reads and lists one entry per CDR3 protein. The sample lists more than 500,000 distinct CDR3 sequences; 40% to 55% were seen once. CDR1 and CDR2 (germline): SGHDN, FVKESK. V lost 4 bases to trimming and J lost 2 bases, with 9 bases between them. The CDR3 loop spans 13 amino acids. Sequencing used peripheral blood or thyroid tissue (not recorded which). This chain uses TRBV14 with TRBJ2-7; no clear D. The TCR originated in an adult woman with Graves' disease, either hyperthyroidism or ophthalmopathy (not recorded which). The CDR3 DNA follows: TGTGCCAGCAGCCCAGACCCCACCTACGAGCAGTACTTC. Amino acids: CASSPDPTYEQYF.